The clone carrying this TCR beta chain was detected many times. Its antigen is currently unknown. TCRdb re-derived calls from the reads in MiXCR, one entry per CDR3 protein. The sample gives 250,000 or so distinct CDR3 sequences, approximately 9% of which show up once; over 13% is in the top ten. The sample originates from a study of T cell repertoires in cytomegalovirus infection. As for the study in general: Indications came from public TCR beta signatures; they pointed to CMV infection and to a matching HLA type. General study points: The study found HLA-C-restricted CMV-specific TCR beta clonotypes dominating the ex vivo response.

Germline CDR1 is SGHAT and CDR2 is FQNNGV. CDR3 length: 14 residues. The germline V and J ends were trimmed by 0 bases and 4 bases, with 7 bases remaining between them. The sample consisted of PBMCs. This chain links TRBV11-2 with TRBJ1-5; D is possibly TRBD1 (5 bases). The receptor was isolated from a human donor in good health (CMV status not recorded). Some clones in this sample may be carry-over from other donors' samples. The CDR3 region has the DNA TGTGCCAGCAGCTTAGAGGCAGGGAATCAGCCCCAGCATTTT. It codes for CASSLEAGNQPQHF. The full variable domain, in which reference TRBV11-2 and TRBJ1-5 provide the parts outside the CDR3, is EAGVAQSPRYKIIEKRQSVAFWCNPISGHATLYWYQQILGQGPKLLIQFQNNGVVDDSQLPKDRFSAERLKGVDSTLKIQPAKLEDSAVYLCASSLEAGNQPQHFGDGTRLSIL.